This entry concerns a single TCR beta chain. This clonotype has ten or more counts. What this receptor recognizes is not known. No base quality values were provided; no much bigger clone lies one nucleotide off. This sample was included in a study of T cells in Graves' hyperthyroidism and ophthalmopathy (dated by TCRdb to between 2018 and 2021). At the level of the whole study: Peripheral blood was collected at initial diagnosis, before any treatment. To identify distinguishing TCR V-J signatures, a discovery cohort of some 100 patients was used, comprising roughly 45 with Graves' ophthalmopathy and around 57 with stable Graves' hyperthyroidism. Prospective prediction of ophthalmopathy was tested in an independent validation cohort consisting of 18 to 20 hyperthyroidism patients and some 17 patients who later progressed to ophthalmopathy. The 95 to 100 discovery patients were randomly split 7:3 into training and test sets. In addition, the study compared T-cell repertoires in thyroid tissue and in blood from roughly 6 Graves' hyperthyroidism patients. After sampling, hyperthyroidism patients received methimazole starting at 30 mg daily, and ophthalmopathy patients received high-dose intravenous methylprednisolone. The paper reports TCR Vbeta CDR3 sequencing of some 140 peripheral blood samples: 43 ophthalmopathy, under 80 hyperthyroidism and approximately 17 progressor patients.

The TCR beta CDR3 regions were amplified from the RNA transcripts. The TCR CDR3 was subjected to a first round of RT-PCR using the HTBI primer set and the Qiagen OneStep RT-PCR kit. A second multiplex PCR round built the libraries, followed by size selection and purification. Libraries were sequenced paired-end with 100 bp reads on an Illumina HiSeq2000. As for the original processing: Raw data were processed with SOAPnuke, discarding reads with adapters, uncalled bases, mean Phred below 15, or no exact constant-primer or identifier match. COPE v1.2.5 was used to merge high-quality paired reads, and clonotypes were defined as unique nucleotide sequences. MiTCR v1.1 was used to align the clonotypes against IMGT TRBV, TRBD and TRBJ reference segments. Analysis was restricted to V-J combinations with a frequency above 0.0001, which covered 99.2% of repertoires. The TCS score was defined as the ratio of F50 (clonal expansion) to E x V (chaos), calculated using BLOSUM62-based TCRdist between CDR3 peptides within each V-J. Welch's t-statistics and random forest reduced around 510 V-J features to fewer than 15, which were used in a naive Bayes classifier (R e1071). The raw public data were reprocessed by TCRdb itself: fastp quality trimming at Q25, MiXCR clonotype calling, in-frame beta chains only. Rows with a matching CDR3 protein are joined into one entry that keeps the most common DNA and genes. These V and J calls derive from TCRdb rather than the authors' analysis. The sample table shows about 280,000 distinct CDR3 sequences, and 20% to 25% are seen once. The ten largest account for around 30% of the sample.

The germline V gene encodes CDR1 MNHNS and CDR2 SASEGT. Taken from cysteine to phenylalanine, the CDR3 has 15 residues. Just the 45-base CDR3 DNA is kept, in frame starting at base 1. V is reduced by 9 bases and J by 0 bases, leaving a spacing of 15 bases between them. What the authors observed across the whole study: Blood samples also contained most of the expanded thyroid clonotypes (frequency above 0.001), which suggests that blood repertoires may reflect thyroid immune responses. In validation, progression to ophthalmopathy was predicted by the model with roughly 69% sensitivity and roughly 76% specificity, a median of approximately 6.5 months before onset. No statistical method was used to set the sample size in advance, and investigators knew the group allocation. In cross-validation, a model built on a 13 V-J signature told ophthalmopathy apart from stable hyperthyroidism with about 90% sensitivity and around 81% specificity, and in testing the same model reached 80%/75%.

Hyperthyroidism patients were aged 18 to 65 years and newly diagnosed, with disease duration of less than 2 months. Exclusion was applied to patients with uncontrolled infections, other autoimmune diseases, pregnancy or lactation. Diagnoses relied on clinical symptoms, serum thyroxine and TRAb, thyroid ultrasound and orbital computed tomography. For progressor patients, blood was drawn at the first diagnosis of hyperthyroidism, before any ophthalmopathy symptoms had appeared. PBMCs were isolated from more than 9 ml of fresh peripheral blood by Ficoll-Paque density gradient centrifugation. Progressor patients were initially diagnosed with Graves' hyperthyroidism and developed ophthalmopathy during follow-up. Total RNA was extracted with Trizol reagent, and quality was checked on an Agilent 2100 Bioanalyzer.

The material sequenced was blood. Here the chain combines TRBV6-1 and TRBJ2-1; the D gene is unclear. The receptor was isolated from a man in his forties with Graves' hyperthyroidism that later progressed to Graves' ophthalmopathy. CDR3 sequence: CARVGFLFSYNEQFF. In nucleotide form, the sequence is TGTGCCAGAGTAGGATTCCTCTTCTCCTACAATGAGCAGTTCTTC.